What follows are 22 T cell receptor beta chains derived from one specimen sequenced in a study of Graves' ophthalmopathy and Graves' hyperthyroidism. RNA transcripts were the source from which TCR beta CDR3 regions were amplified. RT-PCR in the first round used HTBI primers; a second-round multiplex PCR followed. TCRdb used MiXCR to reprocess the multiplex PCR reads, holding one entry per CDR3 protein. The sample comprises approximately 700,000 distinct CDR3 sequences, 35% to 50% of which are singletons, and 3.3% rests with the top ten. The sample taken for sequencing was peripheral blood. These receptors all come from an adult man with Graves' ophthalmopathy.

Notes on this clonotype: One end of the junction varies from germline; a read error may be responsible. V and J are TRBV10-3 and TRBJ1-4; D is perhaps TRBD1 (6 bases). Germline values: CDR1 ENHRY, CDR2 SYGVKD. The length of the CDR3 is 16 residues. The CDR3 DNA sequence: TGTGCCAGCAGTGACCCTAACAGGGTCGGACATGAAAAACTGTTTTTT. Translated: CASSDPNRVGHEKLFF.

This clonotype was counted ten times or more. This chain uses TRBV19 with TRBJ1-4; D remains ambiguous. Germline-derived CDR1 and CDR2 are LNHDA and SQIVND (reference sequence). V lost 3 bases to trimming and J lost 0 bases, with 5 bases between them. The CDR3 is 14 residues long. The CDR3 nucleotides are TGTGCCAGTAGTATCGGGACAACTAATGAAAAACTGTTTTTT. Amino acids: CASSIGTTNEKLFF.

J is TRBJ2-7 and V is TRBV7-2, with TRBD1 matching 9 bases. CDR3 length equals 16 residues. J was trimmed by 2 bases and V by 5 bases; bases with no gene match: 10. Germline V CDR1 and CDR2: SGHTA, FQGNSA. CDR3 loop: CASSLSTGTGTYEQYF. In DNA, the CDR3 is TGTGCCAGCAGCCTCTCGACCGGGACAGGGACCTACGAGCAGTACTTC. The full variable domain, with the rest looked up from reference TRBV7-2 and TRBJ2-7, is GAGVSQSPSNKVTEKGKDVELRCDPISGHTALYWYRQSLGQGLEFLIYFQGNSAPDKSGLPSDRFSAERTGGSVSTLTIQRTQQEDSAVYLCASSLSTGTGTYEQYFGPGTRLTVT.

The genes are TRBV2 and TRBJ2-2; 14 bases line up with TRBD2. From germline, CDR1 is SNHLY and CDR2 FYNNEI. Unmatched junction bases numbered 3, after V lost 3 bases and J lost 3 bases. This CDR3 region has 17 residues. The DNA for the CDR3 is TGTGCCAGCAGTGACCCGGGACTAGCGGGGGACACCGGGGAGCTGTTTTTT. Encoded protein: CASSDPGLAGDTGELFF.

This clonotype was observed a single time. This chain joins TRBV24-1 and TRBJ2-1; 7 bases are a match to TRBD1. Looked up from germline, CDR1 is KGHDR and CDR2 is SFDVKD. The CDR3 consists of 17 residues. Trimming removed 3 bases from V and 6 bases from J; junction bases left unmatched: 13. The CDR3 loop reads CATSDPSTGRTSNEQFF. The CDR3 nucleotides read TGTGCCACCAGTGATCCTTCGACAGGGAGAACTTCCAATGAGCAGTTCTTC.

The rearrangement links TRBV29-1 to TRBJ1-5, with D tentatively TRBD1 (6 bases). The germline V gene has CDR1 SQVTM and CDR2 ANQGSEA. V dropped 1 base and J dropped 13 bases, with 17 bases sitting between them. The CDR3 is 13 amino acids. The CDR3 coding sequence is TGCAGCGTTGAAGCGGGGGGCGTATACGAGCAGCATTTT. Amino acid sequence: CSVEAGGVYEQHF.

V is TRBV19 and J is TRBJ1-2; D is ambiguous. This CDR3 has 13 residues. Germline V gene sequence: CDR1 LNHDA, CDR2 SQIVND (reference sequence). V lost 5 bases, J lost 8 bases, and 15 bases lay in between. CDR3: CASSRTPPQGYTF. The CDR3 coding sequence is TGTGCCAGTAGTCGGACGCCTCCTCAAGGCTACACCTTC.

This clonotype was counted between two and nine times. The J gene is TRBJ2-2, the V gene TRBV12-3 or TRBV12-4; 8 bases fit TRBD1. The CDR3 consists of 16 residues. V was clipped by 6 bases and J by 4 bases; unmatched bases: 10. CDR3 region: CASRPPRGHGTGELFF. The CDR3 bases are TGTGCCAGCAGACCACCCAGGGGGCATGGCACCGGGGAGCTGTTTTTT.

The V and J genes are TRBV7-9 and TRBJ2-7; D is possibly TRBD2 (5 bases). The germline V gene has CDR1 SEHNR and CDR2 FQNEAQ (reference sequence). V was shortened by 4 bases and J by 5 bases, with 15 bases between the two germline ends. This CDR3 spans 14 amino acids. The CDR3: CASSSTPRADEQYF. The CDR3 DNA sequence: TGTGCCAGCAGCTCAACGCCGAGGGCCGACGAGCAGTACTTC. Full variable domain (outside the CDR3, taken from reference TRBV7-9 and TRBJ2-7): DTGVSQNPRHKITKRGQNVTFRCDPISEHNRLYWYRQTLGQGPEFLTYFQNEAQLEKSRLLSDRFSAERPKGSFSTLEIQRTEQGDSAMYLCASSSTPRADEQYFGPGTRLTVT.

The gene calls are TRBV20-1 and TRBJ2-2; 9 positions agree with TRBD1. Trimming removed 5 bases from V and 7 bases from J; junction bases left unmatched: 8. Germline assignment: CDR1 DFQATT and CDR2 SNEGSKA (reference sequence). The CDR3 runs 14 residues. CDR3 residues: CSAHTQGAGGELFF. The CDR3 region has the DNA TGCAGTGCTCATACACAGGGGGCGGGCGGGGAGCTGTTTTTT.

The rearrangement uses TRBV30 and TRBJ1-4; a possible D gene is TRBD1 (5 bases). The germline V gene encodes CDR1 GTSNPN and CDR2 SVGIG (reference sequence). The CDR3 has 12 amino acids. The germline V and J ends were trimmed by 0 bases and 8 bases, with 7 bases remaining between them. The CDR3 loop is CAWSVWGEKLFF. DNA of the CDR3: TGTGCCTGGAGTGTATGGGGCGAAAAACTGTTTTTT. The full variable domain, completed using reference TRBV30 and TRBJ1-4, is SQTIHQWPATLVQPVGSPLSLECTVEGTSNPNLYWYRQAAGRGLQLLFYSVGIGQISSEVPQNLSASRPQDRQFILSSKKLLLSDSGFYLCAWSVWGEKLFFGSGTQLSVL.

A word on this clonotype: This sequence may be a read error, since a much larger clone differs from it by one base. The gene calls are TRBV19 and TRBJ2-7, with D maybe TRBD1 (7 bases). The CDR3 covers 14 residues. V was cut by 9 bases and J by 0 bases, with 15 bases left in between. CDR1 is LNHDA and CDR2 is SQIVND in the germline V gene (reference sequence). CDR3 in amino acids: CASRRDSLSYEQYV. CDR3 bases: TGTGCCAGCAGGAGGGACAGCCTCTCCTACGAGCAGTACGTC.

The chain links TRBV2 to TRBJ2-7; TRBD2 matches at 11 bases. The V gene's germline CDR1 is SNHLY and CDR2 FYNNEI. The CDR3 runs to 11 residues. CDR3 in amino acids: CASGRGFEQYF. CDR3 nucleotides: TGTGCTAGCGGGAGGGGATTCGAGCAGTACTTC.

The V call is TRBV25-1, the J call TRBJ2-5; either TRBD1 or TRBD2 may fit D (6 bases each). Germline V CDR1 and CDR2: MGHDK, SYGVNS. Trimming pared 2 bases from V and 4 bases from J, leaving 17 bases between. This CDR3 is built from 16 residues. CDR3 sequence: CASSEPRGTPLETQYF. CDR3 DNA: TGTGCCAGCAGTGAACCCCGGGGGACACCTCTAGAGACCCAGTACTTC.

This clonotype was seen ten or more times. CDR3 nucleotide sequence: TGTGCCAGCAGTTTAGCCCACAGGAATGGCTACACCTTC. Its translation: CASSLAHRNGYTF. This rearrangement joins TRBV12-3 or TRBV12-4 to TRBJ1-2; weak D call: TRBD1 (5 bases). The V gene lost 0 bases and the J gene lost 6 bases, with 8 bases spanning the gap. This CDR3 comprises 13 residues.

The table lists this clonotype with many counts. The chain employs TRBV5-5 and TRBJ2-7; 7 bases are shared with TRBD1. CDR3 length: 15 amino acids. Trimming took 4 bases from V and 6 from J; bases not matched to a gene: 13. CDR1 is SGHKS and CDR2 is YYEKEE in the germline V gene (reference sequence). This CDR3 is CASSPRTGMIFEQYF. CDR3 DNA: TGTGCCAGCAGCCCTCGGACAGGAATGATTTTCGAGCAGTACTTC.

This clonotype was picked up many times. The chain uses TRBV29-1 and TRBJ1-4; 7 nucleotides match TRBD1. The CDR3 has 13 residues. The J segment lost 6 bases and the V segment lost 8 bases, leaving 9 bases of the junction unmatched. Germline lookup yields CDR1 SQVTM and CDR2 ANQGSEA. The CDR3 here is CSIRDSHYEKLFF. CDR3 coding DNA: TGCAGCATCCGGGACAGTCATTATGAAAAACTGTTTTTT. Together with reference TRBV29-1 and TRBJ1-4, the CDR3 gives the full variable domain: SAVISQKPSRDICQRGTSLTIQCQVDSQVTMMFWYRQQPGQSLTLIATANQGSEATYESGFVIDKFPISRPNLTFSTLTVSNMSPEDSSIYLCSIRDSHYEKLFFGSGTQLSVL.

This chain joins TRBV12-3 or TRBV12-4 and TRBJ2-7; TRBD2 matches at 8 bases. The CDR3 is 14 amino acids. V was pared by 1 base and J by 5 bases, with 4 bases of the junction left unmatched. As DNA, the CDR3 is TGTGCCAGCAGTTTAGGGGCGGGAGGAGACGAGCAGTACTTC. Translating gives CASSLGAGGDEQYF.

This clonotype was seen a few times. At one end, the junction sequence differs from germline, possibly due to a read error. The V gene is TRBV10-3, the J gene TRBJ2-2; possibly TRBD1 or TRBD2 for D (5 bases each). CDR1 is ENHRY, CDR2 SYGVKD, per germline. This CDR3 is built from 13 residues. DNA of the CDR3: TGTGCCAGCAGTTATGGGGCGGGCGGGGAGCTGTTTTTT. Translated, it gives CASSYGAGGELFF.

The chain uses TRBV6-1 and TRBJ2-6, with D perhaps matching TRBD1 (5 bases). CDR1 is MNHNS and CDR2 is SASEGT in the germline V gene. The V end was cut by 6 bases, the J end by 1 base, with 13 bases between. This CDR3 is 16 amino acids long. DNA of the CDR3: TGTGCCAGCAGCAATCCCCAGGGTTCTGGGGCCAACGTCCTGACTTTC. Translated, it gives CASSNPQGSGANVLTF.

A remark on this clonotype: One junction end disagrees with the germline gene, perhaps due to a read error. The chain employs TRBV10-3 and TRBJ1-1; D gene uncertain. The CDR3 length is 13 residues. Germline CDR1 is ENHRY and CDR2 is SYGVKD. In DNA form, the CDR3 reads TGTGCCATCAGTGACACCGGTGGGTCTGAAGCCTTCTTT. Its translation: CAISDTGGSEAFF.

This clonotype was counted between two and nine times. The J gene is TRBJ1-3, the V gene TRBV7-9; D perhaps matches TRBD1 (5 bases). Trimming took off 3 bases at V and 2 bases at J, with 20 bases between the two ends. This CDR3 has 18 amino acids. CDR1 SEHNR and CDR2 FQNEAQ come from the germline V gene (reference sequence). The CDR3 spells CASSFRGWGAETGNTIYF. DNA of the CDR3: TGTGCCAGCAGCTTCCGTGGCTGGGGCGCGGAAACTGGAAACACCATATATTTT.